One and the same sample provided the 3 T cell receptor beta chains below, sequenced in a study of blood T cells in healthy people across ages. A sample-barcoded 5' primer and a J-beta primer mix were used in a second PCR of roughly 7 to 11 cycles. TCRdb used MiXCR to reprocess the 5' RACE reads, holding one entry per CDR3 protein. The top ten clones hold 3% of a sample with more than 650,000 distinct CDR3 sequences, roughly 26% of them seen once. These data also featured in a second study, about T cells of mothers and their children.

Sample: blood. The receptors were gathered from a boy between 10 and 17 years old in good health.

The chain links TRBV20-1 to TRBJ1-4; the match to TRBD1 covers 9 bases. The CDR3 is made up of 18 amino acids. Germline V gives CDR1 DFQATT, CDR2 SNEGSKA (reference sequence). The ends lost 4 bases at V and 7 bases at J; junction bases unmatched: 19. The CDR3 region is CSANSPPGQGVGSEKLFF. The CDR3 bases are TGCAGTGCTAACTCTCCCCCGGGACAGGGTGTCGGTAGTGAAAAACTGTTTTTT.

This clonotype came up a few times. The chain is built from TRBV11-2 and TRBJ2-1; a possible D gene is TRBD2 (6 bases). The V gene lost 5 bases and the J gene lost 0 bases, with 14 bases spanning the gap. Germline values: CDR1 SGHAT, CDR2 FQNNGV. The CDR3 is 16 amino acids. Written as DNA, the CDR3 is TGTGCCAGCAGCCCTCTAGCGTCGAGCTCCTACAATGAGCAGTTCTTC. As protein: CASSPLASSSYNEQFF.

This clonotype has more than one count but fewer than ten. The chain has TRBV3-1 and TRBJ2-1, with D possibly TRBD2 on 5 matching bases. Trimming took off 0 bases at V and 5 bases at J, with 14 bases between the two ends. Germline V gives CDR1 LGHDT, CDR2 YNNKEL (reference sequence). The CDR3 length is 16 residues. The CDR3 DNA follows: TGTGCCAGCAGCCAAGACCGACTTGGAGGCCACAATGAGCAGTTCTTC. Translating gives CASSQDRLGGHNEQFF.